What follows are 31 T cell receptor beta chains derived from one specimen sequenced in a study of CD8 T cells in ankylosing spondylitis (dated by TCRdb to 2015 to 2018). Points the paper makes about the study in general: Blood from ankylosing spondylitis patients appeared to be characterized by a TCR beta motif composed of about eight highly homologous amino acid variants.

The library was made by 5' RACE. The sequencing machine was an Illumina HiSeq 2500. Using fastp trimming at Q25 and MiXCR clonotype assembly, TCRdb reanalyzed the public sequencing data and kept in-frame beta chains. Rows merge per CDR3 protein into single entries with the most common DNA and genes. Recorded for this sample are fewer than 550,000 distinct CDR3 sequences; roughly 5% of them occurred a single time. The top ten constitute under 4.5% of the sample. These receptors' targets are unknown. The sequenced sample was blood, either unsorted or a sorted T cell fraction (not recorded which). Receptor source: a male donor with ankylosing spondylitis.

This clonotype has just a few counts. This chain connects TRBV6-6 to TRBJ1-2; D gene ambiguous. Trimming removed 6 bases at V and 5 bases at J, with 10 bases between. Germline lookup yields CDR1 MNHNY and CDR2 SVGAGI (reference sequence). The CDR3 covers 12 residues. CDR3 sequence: CASSPPVYGYTF. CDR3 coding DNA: TGTGCCAGCAGCCCCCCAGTGTATGGCTACACCTTC.

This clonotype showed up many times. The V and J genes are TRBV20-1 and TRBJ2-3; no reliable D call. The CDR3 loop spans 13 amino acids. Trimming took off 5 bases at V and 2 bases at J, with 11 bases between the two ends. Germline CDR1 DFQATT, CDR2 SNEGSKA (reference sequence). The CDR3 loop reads CSAGRTDTDTQYF. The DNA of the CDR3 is TGCAGTGCTGGAAGAACAGACACAGATACGCAGTATTTT.

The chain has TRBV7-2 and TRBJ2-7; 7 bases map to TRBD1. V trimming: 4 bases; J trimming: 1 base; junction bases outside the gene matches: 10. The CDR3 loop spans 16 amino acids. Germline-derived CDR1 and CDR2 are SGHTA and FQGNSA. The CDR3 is CASSSAGTAYSYEQYF. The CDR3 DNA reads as TGTGCCAGCAGCTCCGCCGGGACAGCTTATTCCTACGAGCAGTACTTC.

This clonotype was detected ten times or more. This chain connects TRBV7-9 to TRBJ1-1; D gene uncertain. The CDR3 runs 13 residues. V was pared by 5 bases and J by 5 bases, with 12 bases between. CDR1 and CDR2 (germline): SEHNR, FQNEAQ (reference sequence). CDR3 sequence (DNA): TGTGCCAGCAGCCCCCCCTCGGATACTGAAGCTTTCTTT. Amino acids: CASSPPSDTEAFF.

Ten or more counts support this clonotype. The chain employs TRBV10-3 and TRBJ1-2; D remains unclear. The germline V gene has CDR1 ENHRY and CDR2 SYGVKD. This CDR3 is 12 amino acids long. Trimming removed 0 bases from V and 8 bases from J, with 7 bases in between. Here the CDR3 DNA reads TGTGCCATCAGTGAGTCGTATCGGGGCTACACCTTC. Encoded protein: CAISESYRGYTF.

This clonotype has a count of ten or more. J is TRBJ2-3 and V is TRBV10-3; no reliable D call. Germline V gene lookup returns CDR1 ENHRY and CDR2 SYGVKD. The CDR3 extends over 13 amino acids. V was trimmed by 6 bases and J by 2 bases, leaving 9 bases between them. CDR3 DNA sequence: TGTGCCATCAGCCCTGGAAACACAGATACGCAGTATTTT. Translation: CAISPGNTDTQYF.

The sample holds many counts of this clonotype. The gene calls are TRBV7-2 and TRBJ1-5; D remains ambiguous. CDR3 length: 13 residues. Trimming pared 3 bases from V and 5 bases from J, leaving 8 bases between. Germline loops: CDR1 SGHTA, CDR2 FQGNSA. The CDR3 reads CASSLGNHQPQHF. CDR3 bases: TGTGCCAGCAGCTTGGGAAACCATCAGCCCCAGCATTTT.

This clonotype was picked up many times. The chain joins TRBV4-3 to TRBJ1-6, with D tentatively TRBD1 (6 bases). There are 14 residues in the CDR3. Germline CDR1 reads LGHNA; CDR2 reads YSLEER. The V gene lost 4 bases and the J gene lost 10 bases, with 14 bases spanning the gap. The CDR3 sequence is CASSPRQGRSPLHF. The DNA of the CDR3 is TGCGCCAGCAGCCCAAGGCAGGGGAGGTCACCCCTCCACTTT.

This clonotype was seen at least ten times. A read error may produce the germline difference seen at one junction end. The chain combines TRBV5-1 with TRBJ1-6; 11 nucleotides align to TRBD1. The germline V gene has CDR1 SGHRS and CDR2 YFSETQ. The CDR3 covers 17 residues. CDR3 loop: CASSLGTGGMFSSPLHF. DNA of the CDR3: TGCGCCAGCAGTTTGGGGACAGGGGGAATGTTTAGTTCACCCCTCCACTTT.

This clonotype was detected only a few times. The CDR3 spells CASSQGTGYSEQYF. In nucleotides, the CDR3 is TGCGCCAGCAGCCAAGGGACTGGGTACTCCGAGCAGTACTTC. This chain links TRBV4-1 with TRBJ2-7; a possible D gene is TRBD2 (5 bases). V lost 1 base and J 6 bases, leaving 13 bases between the germline ends. CDR3 size: 14 residues. Germline loops: CDR1 MGHRA, CDR2 YSYEKL.

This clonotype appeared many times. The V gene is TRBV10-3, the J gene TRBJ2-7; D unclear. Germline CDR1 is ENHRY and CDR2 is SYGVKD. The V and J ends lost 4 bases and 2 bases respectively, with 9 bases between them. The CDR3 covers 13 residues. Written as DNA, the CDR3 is TGTGCCATCAGTGCAAATCCTACCTACGAGCAGTACTTC. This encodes CAISANPTYEQYF.

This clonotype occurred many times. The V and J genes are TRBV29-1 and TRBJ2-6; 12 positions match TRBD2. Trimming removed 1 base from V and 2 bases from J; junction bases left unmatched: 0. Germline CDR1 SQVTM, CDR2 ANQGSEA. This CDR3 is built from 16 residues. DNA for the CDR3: TGCAGCGTTGAAGGACTAGCGGGAGCTGGGGCCAACGTCCTGACTTTC. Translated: CSVEGLAGAGANVLTF.

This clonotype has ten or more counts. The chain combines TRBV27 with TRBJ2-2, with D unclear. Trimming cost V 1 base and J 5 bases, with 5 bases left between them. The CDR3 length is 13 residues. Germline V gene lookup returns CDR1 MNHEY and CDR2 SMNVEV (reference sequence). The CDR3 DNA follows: TGTGCCAGCAGTTTATTCCTAACCGGGGAGCTGTTTTTT. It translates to CASSLFLTGELFF.

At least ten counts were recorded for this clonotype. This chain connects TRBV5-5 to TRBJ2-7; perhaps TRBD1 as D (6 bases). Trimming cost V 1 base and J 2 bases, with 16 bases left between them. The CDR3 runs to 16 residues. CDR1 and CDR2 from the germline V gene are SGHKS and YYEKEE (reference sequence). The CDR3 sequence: CASSLSPRTETYEQYF. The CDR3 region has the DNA TGTGCCAGCAGCTTGAGCCCCAGGACAGAGACCTACGAGCAGTACTTC. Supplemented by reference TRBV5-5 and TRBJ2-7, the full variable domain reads DAGVTQSPTHLIKTRGQQVTLRCSPISGHKSVSWYQQVLGQGPQFIFQYYEKEERGRGNFPDRFSARQFPNYSSELNVNALLLGDSALYLCASSLSPRTETYEQYFGPGTRLTVT.

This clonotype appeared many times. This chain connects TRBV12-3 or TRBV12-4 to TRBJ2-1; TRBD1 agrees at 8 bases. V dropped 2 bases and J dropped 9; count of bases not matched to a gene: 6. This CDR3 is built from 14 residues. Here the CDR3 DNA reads TGTGCCAGCAGTTTACTGCAGGGGGCTGGTGAGCAGTTCTTC. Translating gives CASSLLQGAGEQFF.

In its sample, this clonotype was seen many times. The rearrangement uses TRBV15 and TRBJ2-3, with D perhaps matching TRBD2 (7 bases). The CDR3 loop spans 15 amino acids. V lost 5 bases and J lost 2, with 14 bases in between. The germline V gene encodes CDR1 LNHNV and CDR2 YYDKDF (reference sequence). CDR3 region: CATSRNRDYTDTQYF. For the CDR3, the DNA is TGTGCCACCAGCCGGAACAGGGACTACACAGATACGCAGTATTTT.

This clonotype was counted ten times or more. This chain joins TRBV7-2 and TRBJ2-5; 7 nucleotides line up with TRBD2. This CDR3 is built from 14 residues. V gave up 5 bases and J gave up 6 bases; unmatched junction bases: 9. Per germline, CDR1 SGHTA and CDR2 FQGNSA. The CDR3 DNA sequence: TGTGCCAGCAGCCCCCGACTAGCTGTTAAGACCCAGTACTTC. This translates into CASSPRLAVKTQYF.

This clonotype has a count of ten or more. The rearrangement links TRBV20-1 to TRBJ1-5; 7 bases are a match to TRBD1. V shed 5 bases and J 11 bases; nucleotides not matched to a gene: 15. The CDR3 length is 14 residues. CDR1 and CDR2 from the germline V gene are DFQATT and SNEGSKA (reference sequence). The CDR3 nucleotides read TGCAGTGCTCATCCGGGACAGATGAATAGGGCCCAGCATTTT. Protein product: CSAHPGQMNRAQHF.

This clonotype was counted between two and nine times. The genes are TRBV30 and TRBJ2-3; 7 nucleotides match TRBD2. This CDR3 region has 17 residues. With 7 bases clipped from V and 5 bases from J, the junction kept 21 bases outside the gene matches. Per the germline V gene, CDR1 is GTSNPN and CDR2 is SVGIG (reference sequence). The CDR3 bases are TGTGCCTTCCTTCTTATGACTAGCACAAGATATGAAGATACGCAGTATTTT. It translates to CAFLLMTSTRYEDTQYF.

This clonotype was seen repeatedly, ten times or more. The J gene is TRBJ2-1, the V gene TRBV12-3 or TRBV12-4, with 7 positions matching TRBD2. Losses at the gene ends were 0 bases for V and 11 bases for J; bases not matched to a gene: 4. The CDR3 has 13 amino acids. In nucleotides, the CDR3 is TGTGCCAGCAGTTTAGCGGGGACTATGAAGCAGTTCTTC. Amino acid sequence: CASSLAGTMKQFF.

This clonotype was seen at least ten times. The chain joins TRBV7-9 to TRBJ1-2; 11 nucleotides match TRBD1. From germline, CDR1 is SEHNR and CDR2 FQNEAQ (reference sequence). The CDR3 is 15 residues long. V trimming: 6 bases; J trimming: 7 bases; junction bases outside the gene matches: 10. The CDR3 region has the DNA TGTGCCAGCAGACCATCGGACAGGGGGCGGAGTGGCTACACCTTC. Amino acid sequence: CASRPSDRGRSGYTF.

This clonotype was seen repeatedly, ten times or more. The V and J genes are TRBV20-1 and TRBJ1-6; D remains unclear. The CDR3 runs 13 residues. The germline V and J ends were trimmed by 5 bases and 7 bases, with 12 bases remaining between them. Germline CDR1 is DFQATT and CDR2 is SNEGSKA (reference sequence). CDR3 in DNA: TGCAGTGCTCATCATCGGTCGAATTCACCCCTCCACTTT. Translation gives CSAHHRSNSPLHF.

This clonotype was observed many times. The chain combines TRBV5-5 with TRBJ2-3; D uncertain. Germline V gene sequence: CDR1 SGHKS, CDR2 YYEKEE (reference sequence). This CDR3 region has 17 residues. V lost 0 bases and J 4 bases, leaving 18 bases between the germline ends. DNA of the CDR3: TGTGCCAGCAGCTTGGTTCTTTCAGGCCGAGGCGCAGATACGCAGTATTTT. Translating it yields CASSLVLSGRGADTQYF.

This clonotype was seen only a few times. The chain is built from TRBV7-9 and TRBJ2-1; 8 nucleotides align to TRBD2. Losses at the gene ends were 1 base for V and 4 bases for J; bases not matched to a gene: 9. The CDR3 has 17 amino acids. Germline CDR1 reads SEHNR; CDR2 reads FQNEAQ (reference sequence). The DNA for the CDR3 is TGTGCCAGCAGCTTAGAAGGTGGCGGGGGGTTATACAATGAGCAGTTCTTC. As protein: CASSLEGGGGLYNEQFF.

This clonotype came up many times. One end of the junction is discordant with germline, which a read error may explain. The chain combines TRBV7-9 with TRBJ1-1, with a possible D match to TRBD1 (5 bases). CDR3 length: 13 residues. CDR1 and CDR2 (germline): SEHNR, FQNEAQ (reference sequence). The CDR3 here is CASSLGDNTEAFF. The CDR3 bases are TGTGCCAGCAGTTTAGGGGATAACACTGAAGCTTTCTTT.

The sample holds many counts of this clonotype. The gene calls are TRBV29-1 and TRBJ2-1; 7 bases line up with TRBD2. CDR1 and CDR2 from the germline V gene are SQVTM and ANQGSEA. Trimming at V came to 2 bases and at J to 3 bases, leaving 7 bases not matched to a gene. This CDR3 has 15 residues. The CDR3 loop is CSVESSGMYYNEQFF. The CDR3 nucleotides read TGCAGCGTTGAATCCAGCGGGATGTACTACAATGAGCAGTTCTTC.

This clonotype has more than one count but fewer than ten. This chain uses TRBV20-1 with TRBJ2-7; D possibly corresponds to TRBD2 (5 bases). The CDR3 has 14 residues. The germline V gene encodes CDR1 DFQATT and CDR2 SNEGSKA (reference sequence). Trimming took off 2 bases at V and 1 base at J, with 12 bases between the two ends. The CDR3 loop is CSARKPGRSYEQYF. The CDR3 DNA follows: TGCAGTGCTAGAAAGCCTGGGAGATCCTACGAGCAGTACTTC.

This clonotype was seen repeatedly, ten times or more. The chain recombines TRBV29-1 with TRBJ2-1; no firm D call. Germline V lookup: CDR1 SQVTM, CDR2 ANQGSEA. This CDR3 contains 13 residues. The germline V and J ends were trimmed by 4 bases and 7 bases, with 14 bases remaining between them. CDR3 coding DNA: TGCAGCGTTGCTCAGGTGCTCGGTAATGAGCAGTTCTTC. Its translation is CSVAQVLGNEQFF.

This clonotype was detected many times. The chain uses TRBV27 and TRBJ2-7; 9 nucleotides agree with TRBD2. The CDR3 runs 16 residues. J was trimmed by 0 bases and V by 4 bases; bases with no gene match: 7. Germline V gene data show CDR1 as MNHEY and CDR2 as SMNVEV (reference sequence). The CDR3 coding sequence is TGTGCCAGCAGTTCCTGGACTAGCGATCACTCCTACGAGCAGTACTTC. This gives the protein CASSSWTSDHSYEQYF.

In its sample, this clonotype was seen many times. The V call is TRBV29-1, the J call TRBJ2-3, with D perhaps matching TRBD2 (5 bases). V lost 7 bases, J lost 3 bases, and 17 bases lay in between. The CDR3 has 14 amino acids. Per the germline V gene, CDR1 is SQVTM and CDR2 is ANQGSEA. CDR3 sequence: CSGRVGDGTDTQYF. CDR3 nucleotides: TGCAGCGGGCGAGTGGGAGATGGGACAGATACGCAGTATTTT.

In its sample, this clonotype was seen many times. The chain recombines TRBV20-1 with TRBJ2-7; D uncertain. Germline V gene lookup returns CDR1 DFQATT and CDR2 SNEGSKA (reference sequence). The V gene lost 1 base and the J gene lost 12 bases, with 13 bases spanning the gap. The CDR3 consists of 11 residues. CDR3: CSARAQTRLYF. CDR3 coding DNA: TGCAGTGCTAGAGCCCAGACAAGGCTGTACTTC.